These 12 T cell receptor beta chains came from one sample sequenced in a study of shared clonotypes between healthy human individuals. This table comes from immunoSEQ multiplex PCR, and its TCRdb copy is limited to in-frame clones, with some not included. The table has a few million clones, just over 90% seen once. Sequenced input: naive CD4+ T cells sorted from blood. The subset here: CD45RA+ positively selected. These receptors all stem from a man aged 18 to 35 in good health.

The rearrangement uses TRBV6-6 and TRBJ2-5, with D maybe TRBD1 (5 bases). CDR1 is MNHNY and CDR2 is SVGAGI in the germline V gene (reference sequence). Trimming pared 5 bases from V and 4 bases from J, leaving 11 bases between. This CDR3 spans 13 amino acids. The CDR3 is CASSRRDVETQYF. CDR3 bases: TGTGCCAGCAGTCGCAGGGATGTAGAGACCCAGTACTTC.

This chain joins TRBV6-1 and TRBJ1-1; 8 bases agree with TRBD1. Trimming at V came to 5 bases and at J to 6 bases, leaving 8 bases not matched to a gene. Germline V gives CDR1 MNHNS, CDR2 SASEGT. CDR3 size: 14 residues. Here the CDR3 reads CASSRTGGGAEAFF. CDR3 bases: TGTGCCAGCAGTCGAACAGGGGGAGGGGCTGAAGCTTTCTTT.

V gene TRBV29-1 combines with J gene TRBJ2-5; 9 nucleotides match TRBD1. Judging by the DNA end, TRBJ2-7 fits better; the J call may be wrong. The length of the CDR3 is 11 residues. Germline V gene sequence: CDR1 SQVTM, CDR2 ANQGSEA. CDR3 in amino acids: CSVDRGHEQYF. DNA for the CDR3: TGCAGCGTGGACAGGGGCCACGAGCAGTACTTC.

The chain links TRBV19 to TRBJ2-7, with TRBD1 matching over 12 bases. The CDR3 extends over 18 amino acids. With V trimmed by 6 bases and J by 1 base, 13 bases remained unmatched. CDR1 is LNHDA and CDR2 is SQIVND in the germline V gene (reference sequence). The CDR3 spells CASSFGGTGGIGSYEQYF. For the CDR3, the DNA is TGTGCCAGTAGCTTCGGCGGGACAGGGGGCATCGGGTCCTACGAGCAGTACTTC.

This rearrangement joins TRBV6-6 to TRBJ2-5, with 11 bases that match TRBD2. The CDR3 contains 16 residues. Germline values: CDR1 MNHNY, CDR2 SVGAGI (reference sequence). V gave up 7 bases and J gave up 4 bases; unmatched junction bases: 11. The CDR3 coding sequence is TGTGCCAGCAATCCTAGCGGGAGGAATATCGGAGAGACCCAGTACTTC. Residues: CASNPSGRNIGETQYF.

As for this clone: The junction departs from the called germline gene at one end, perhaps through a read error. The chain couples TRBV7-7 to TRBJ2-2; D not resolved. Germline V gene lookup returns CDR1 SSHAT and CDR2 FNYEAQ (reference sequence). The CDR3 is 13 residues long. In nucleotides, the CDR3 is TGTGCTAGCAGCGCCCAGAACACCGGGGAGCTGTTTTTT. Protein: CASSAQNTGELFF.

This chain uses TRBV10-3 with TRBJ1-5; D is uncertain. Trimming stripped 3 bases from V and 3 bases from J, with 9 bases between. CDR3 size: 14 residues. Germline lookup yields CDR1 ENHRY and CDR2 SYGVKD. For the CDR3, the DNA is TGTGCCATCAGTGAAAGGACGGACAATCAGCCCCAGCATTTT. Protein product: CAISERTDNQPQHF.

This sequence joins TRBV2 and TRBJ2-7; 11 bases are a match to TRBD2. The CDR3 is made up of 17 amino acids. The germline gives CDR1 SNHLY, CDR2 FYNNEI. The junction had 12 bases not matched to a gene; V was cut back by 5 bases and J by 3 bases. The CDR3 DNA sequence: TGTGCCAGCAGTAAGAGAGAGAGGCTAGCGGGGGGCTACGAGCAGTACTTC. Its translation: CASSKRERLAGGYEQYF.

This clone appeared a single time. The CDR3 is CASSSKKRQPQKETQYF. CDR3 coding DNA: TGTGCCAGCAGTTCTAAGAAACGACAGCCCCAAAAAGAGACCCAGTACTTC. The chain employs TRBV28 and TRBJ2-5; D perhaps matches TRBD1 (5 bases). V was shortened by 4 bases and J by 3 bases, with 21 bases between the two germline ends. CDR1 MDHEN and CDR2 SYDVKM come from the germline V gene. There are 17 residues in the CDR3.

This clone was observed a handful of times. The chain uses TRBV12-5 and TRBJ2-7; D is perhaps TRBD1 (6 bases). V shed 3 bases and J shed 5 bases, with 14 bases lying between them. Per the germline V gene, CDR1 is LGHNT and CDR2 is FRNRAP. The CDR3 spans 14 residues. The DNA of the CDR3 is TGTGCTAGTGGTTTCGGACAGATCAGCCACGAGCAGTACTTC. Its protein product is CASGFGQISHEQYF.

The chain links TRBV30 to TRBJ2-3; a possible D gene is TRBD2 (6 bases). The germline V gene encodes CDR1 GTSNPN and CDR2 SVGIG (reference sequence). This CDR3 has 14 amino acids. The V and J ends lost 3 bases and 0 bases respectively, with 10 bases between them. The CDR3 loop reads CAWRAGPSTDTQYF. For the CDR3, the DNA is TGTGCCTGGAGAGCGGGCCCTAGCACAGATACGCAGTATTTT.

A note on this clone: Other DNA sequences in the sample encode the same CDR3. This chain links TRBV5-1 with TRBJ2-5; D is unclear. This CDR3 region has 13 residues. The germline V gene encodes CDR1 SGHRS and CDR2 YFSETQ. V shed 0 bases and J shed 4 bases, with 7 bases lying between them. As DNA, the CDR3 is TGCGCCAGCAGCTTGGCGGTGGGAGAGACCCAGTACTTC. Amino acids: CASSLAVGETQYF. Complete variable domain (other parts from reference TRBV5-1 and TRBJ2-5): KAGVTQTPRYLIKTRGQQVTLSCSPISGHRSVSWYQQTPGQGLQFLFEYFSETQRNKGNFPGRFSGRQFSNSRSEMNVSTLELGDSALYLCASSLAVGETQYFGPGTRLLVL.